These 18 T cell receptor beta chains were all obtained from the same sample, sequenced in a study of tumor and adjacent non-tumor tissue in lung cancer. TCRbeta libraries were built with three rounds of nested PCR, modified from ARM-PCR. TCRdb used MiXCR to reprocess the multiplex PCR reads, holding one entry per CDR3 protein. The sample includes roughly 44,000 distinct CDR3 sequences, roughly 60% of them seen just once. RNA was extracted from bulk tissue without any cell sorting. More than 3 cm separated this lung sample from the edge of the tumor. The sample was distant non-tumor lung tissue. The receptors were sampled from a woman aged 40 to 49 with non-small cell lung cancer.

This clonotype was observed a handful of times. Here the CDR3 DNA reads TGTGCCAGCAGCTTAGGGGGGGACTACAATGAGCAGTTCTTC. Protein sequence: CASSLGGDYNEQFF. The V gene is TRBV7-9, the J gene TRBJ2-1, with a possible D match to TRBD2 (6 bases). The CDR3 loop spans 14 amino acids. CDR1 is SEHNR, CDR2 FQNEAQ, per germline (reference sequence). V lost 1 base to trimming and J lost 3 bases, with 7 bases between them. Full variable domain (missing parts from reference TRBV7-9 and TRBJ2-1): DTGVSQNPRHKITKRGQNVTFRCDPISEHNRLYWYRQTLGQGPEFLTYFQNEAQLEKSRLLSDRFSAERPKGSFSTLEIQRTEQGDSAMYLCASSLGGDYNEQFFGPGTRLTVL.

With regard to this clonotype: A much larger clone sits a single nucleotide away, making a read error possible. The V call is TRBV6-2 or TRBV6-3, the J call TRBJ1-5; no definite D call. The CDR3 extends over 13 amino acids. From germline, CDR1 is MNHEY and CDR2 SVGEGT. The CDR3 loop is CVIKGVLNQPQHF. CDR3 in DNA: TGTGTCATCAAGGGTGTTTTGAATCAGCCCCAGCATTTT.

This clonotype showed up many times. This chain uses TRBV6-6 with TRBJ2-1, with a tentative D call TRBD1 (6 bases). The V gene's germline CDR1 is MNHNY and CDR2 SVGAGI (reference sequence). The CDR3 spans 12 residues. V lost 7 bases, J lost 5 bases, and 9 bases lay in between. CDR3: CASMGAHNEQFF. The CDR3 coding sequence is TGTGCCAGCATGGGGGCCCACAATGAGCAGTTCTTC.

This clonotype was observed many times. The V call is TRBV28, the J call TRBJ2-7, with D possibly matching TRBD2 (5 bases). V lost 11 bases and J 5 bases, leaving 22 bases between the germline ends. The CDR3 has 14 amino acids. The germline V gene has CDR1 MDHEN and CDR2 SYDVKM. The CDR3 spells CASVGRRTFHEQYF. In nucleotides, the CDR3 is TGTGCCTCTGTAGGGCGGAGGACCTTCCACGAGCAGTACTTC.

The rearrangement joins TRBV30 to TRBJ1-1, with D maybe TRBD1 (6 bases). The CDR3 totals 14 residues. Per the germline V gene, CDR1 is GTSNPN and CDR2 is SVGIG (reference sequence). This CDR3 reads CTLTRALGATEAFF. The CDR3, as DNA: TGTACCCTTACCCGGGCCTTGGGGGCCACTGAAGCTTTCTTT.

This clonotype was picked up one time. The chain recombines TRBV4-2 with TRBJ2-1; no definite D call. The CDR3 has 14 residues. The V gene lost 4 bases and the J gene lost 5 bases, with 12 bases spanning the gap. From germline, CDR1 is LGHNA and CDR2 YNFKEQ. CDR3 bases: TGTGCCAGCAGCCGAGATTCCAGTGACAATGAGCAGTTCTTC. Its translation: CASSRDSSDNEQFF.

The CDR3: CASTRNNEQFF. As DNA, the CDR3 is TGTGCCAGCACCCGGAACAATGAGCAGTTCTTC. This chain links TRBV12-3 or TRBV12-4 with TRBJ2-1; D not certain. This CDR3 spans 11 amino acids. Trimming stripped 7 bases from V and 5 bases from J, with 6 bases between.

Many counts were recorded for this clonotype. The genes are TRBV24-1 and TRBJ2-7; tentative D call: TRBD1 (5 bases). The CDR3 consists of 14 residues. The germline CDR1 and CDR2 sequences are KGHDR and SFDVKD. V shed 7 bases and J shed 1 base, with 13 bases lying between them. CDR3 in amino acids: CATSLSTASYEQYF. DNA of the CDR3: TGTGCCACCAGCTTGTCGACAGCGTCCTACGAGCAGTACTTC.

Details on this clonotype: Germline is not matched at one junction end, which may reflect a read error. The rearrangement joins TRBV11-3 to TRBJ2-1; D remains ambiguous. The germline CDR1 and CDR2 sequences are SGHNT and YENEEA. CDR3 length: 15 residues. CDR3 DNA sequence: TGTGCCAGCAACTTACGCTTCGGCCAAAACAATAAGCAGTTCTTC. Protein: CASNLRFGQNNKQFF.

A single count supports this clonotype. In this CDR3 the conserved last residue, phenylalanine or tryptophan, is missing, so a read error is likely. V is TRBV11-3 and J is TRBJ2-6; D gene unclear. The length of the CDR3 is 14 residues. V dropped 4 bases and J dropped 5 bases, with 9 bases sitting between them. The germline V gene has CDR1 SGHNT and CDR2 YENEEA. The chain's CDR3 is CASSSWDRANVLTL. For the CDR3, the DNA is TGTGCCAGCAGCTCTTGGGATAGGGCCAACGTCCTGACTCTC.

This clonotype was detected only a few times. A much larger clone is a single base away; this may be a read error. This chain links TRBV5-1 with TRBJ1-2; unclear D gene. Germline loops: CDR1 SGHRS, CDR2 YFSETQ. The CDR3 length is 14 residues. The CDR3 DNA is TGCACCAGCAGCTTGGACGCCGGCCCCTCTGGCTACACCTTC. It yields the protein CTSSLDAGPSGYTF.

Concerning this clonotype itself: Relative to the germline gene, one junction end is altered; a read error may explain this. The CDR3 DNA sequence: TGCAGTGTTGTAAGATATCCTGGAGATGAGCAGTTCTTC. Translation gives CSVVRYPGDEQFF. The V and J genes are TRBV29-1 and TRBJ2-1; D not certain. CDR3 length: 13 residues. The V gene's germline CDR1 is SQVTM and CDR2 ANQGSEA.

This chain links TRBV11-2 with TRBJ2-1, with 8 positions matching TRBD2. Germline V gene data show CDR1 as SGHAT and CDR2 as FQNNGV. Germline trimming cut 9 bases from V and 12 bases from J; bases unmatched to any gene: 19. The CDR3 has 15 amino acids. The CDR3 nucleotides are TGTGCCAGTAGCCCATCTTTGACTAGCGTTCATGTGCAGTTCTTC. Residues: CASSPSLTSVHVQFF.

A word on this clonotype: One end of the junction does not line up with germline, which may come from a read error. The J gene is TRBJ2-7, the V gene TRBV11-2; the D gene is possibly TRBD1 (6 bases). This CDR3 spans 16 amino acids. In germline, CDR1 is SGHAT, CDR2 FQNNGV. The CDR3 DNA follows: TGTGCCAGCAGTCCCCTCGATGGGCAGGGGTACTACGAGCAATACTTC. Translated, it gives CASSPLDGQGYYEQYF.

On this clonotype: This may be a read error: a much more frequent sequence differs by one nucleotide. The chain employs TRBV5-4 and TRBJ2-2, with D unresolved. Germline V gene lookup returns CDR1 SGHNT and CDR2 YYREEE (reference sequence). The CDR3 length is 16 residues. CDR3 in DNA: TGTGCCAGCAGCTTGGAGTACGGGCTCCCCACCGAGGAGCTGTTTTTT. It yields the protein CASSLEYGLPTEELFF.

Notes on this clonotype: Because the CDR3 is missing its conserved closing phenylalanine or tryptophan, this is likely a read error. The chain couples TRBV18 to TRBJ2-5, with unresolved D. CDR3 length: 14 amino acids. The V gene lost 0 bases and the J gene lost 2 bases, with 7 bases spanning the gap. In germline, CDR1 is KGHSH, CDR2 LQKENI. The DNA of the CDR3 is TGTGCCAGCTCACCACCTAACCTACAAGAGACCCAGTACTTA. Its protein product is CASSPPNLQETQYL.

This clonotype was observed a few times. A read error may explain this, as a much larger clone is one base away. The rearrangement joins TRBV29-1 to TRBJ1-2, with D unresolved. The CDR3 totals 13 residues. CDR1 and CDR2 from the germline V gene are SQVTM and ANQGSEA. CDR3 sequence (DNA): TGCAGCGCTGAATCTGGGGTGAACTATGGCTACACCTTC. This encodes CSAESGVNYGYTF. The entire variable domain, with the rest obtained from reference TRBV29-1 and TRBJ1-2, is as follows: SAVISQKPSRDICQRGTSLTIQCQVDSQVTMMFWYRQQPGQSLTLIATANQGSEATYESGFVIDKFPISRPNLTFSTLTVSNMSPEDSSIYLCSAESGVNYGYTFGSGTRLTVV.

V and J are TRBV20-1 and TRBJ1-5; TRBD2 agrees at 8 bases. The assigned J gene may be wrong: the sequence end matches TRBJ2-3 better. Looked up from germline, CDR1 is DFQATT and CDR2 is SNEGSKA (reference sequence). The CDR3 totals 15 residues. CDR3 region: CSAAGGAYSNQPQYF. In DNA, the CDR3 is TGCAGTGCTGCGGGGGGAGCTTATAGCAATCAGCCCCAGTATTTT.